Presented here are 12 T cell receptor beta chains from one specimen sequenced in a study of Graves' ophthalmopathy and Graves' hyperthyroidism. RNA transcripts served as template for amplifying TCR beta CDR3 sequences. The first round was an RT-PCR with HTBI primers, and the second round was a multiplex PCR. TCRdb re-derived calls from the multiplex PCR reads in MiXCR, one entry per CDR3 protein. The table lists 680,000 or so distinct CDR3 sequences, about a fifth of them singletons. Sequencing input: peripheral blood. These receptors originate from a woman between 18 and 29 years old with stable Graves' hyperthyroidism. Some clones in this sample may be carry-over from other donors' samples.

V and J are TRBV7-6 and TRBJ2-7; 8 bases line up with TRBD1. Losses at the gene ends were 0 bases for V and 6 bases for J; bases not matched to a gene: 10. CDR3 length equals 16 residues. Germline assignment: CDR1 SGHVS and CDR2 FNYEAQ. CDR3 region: CASSLAPDRAGSEQYF. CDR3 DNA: TGTGCCAGCAGCTTAGCACCGGACAGGGCAGGGTCCGAGCAGTACTTC.

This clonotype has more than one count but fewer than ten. CDR3 in DNA: TGTGCCAGCAGCCGCACTCAGGGGGCTGATCAGCCCCAGCATTTT. Its translation is CASSRTQGADQPQHF. This chain links TRBV4-2 with TRBJ1-5, with 8 bases identical to TRBD1. This CDR3 contains 15 residues. Germline CDR1 reads LGHNA; CDR2 reads YNFKEQ. V was clipped by 4 bases and J by 5 bases; unmatched bases: 7.

CDR3 coding DNA: TGCAGCGCCGTGAGGCCCTCGGGCGGCTACACCTTC. Its translation is CSAVRPSGGYTF. This chain uses TRBV29-1 with TRBJ1-2, with unresolved D. CDR1 is SQVTM and CDR2 is ANQGSEA in the germline V gene. Trimming took off 7 bases at V and 8 bases at J, with 17 bases between the two ends. The CDR3 is made up of 12 amino acids. Drawing the rest from reference TRBV29-1 and TRBJ1-2, the complete variable domain is SAVISQKPSRDICQRGTSLTIQCQVDSQVTMMFWYRQQPGQSLTLIATANQGSEATYESGFVIDKFPISRPNLTFSTLTVSNMSPEDSSIYLCSAVRPSGGYTFGSGTRLTVV.

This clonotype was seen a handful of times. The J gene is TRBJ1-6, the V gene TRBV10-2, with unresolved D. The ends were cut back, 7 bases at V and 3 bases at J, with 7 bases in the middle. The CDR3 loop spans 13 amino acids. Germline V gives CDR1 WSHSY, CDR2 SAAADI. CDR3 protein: CASTVSYNSPLHF. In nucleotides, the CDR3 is TGCGCCAGCACGGTCAGCTATAATTCACCCCTCCACTTT.

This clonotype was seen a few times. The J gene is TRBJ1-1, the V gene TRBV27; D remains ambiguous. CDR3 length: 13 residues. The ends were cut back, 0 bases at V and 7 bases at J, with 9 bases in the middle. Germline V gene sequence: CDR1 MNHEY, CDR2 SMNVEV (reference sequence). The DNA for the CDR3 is TGTGCCAGCAGTTTATCGAGTTCGGGTGAAGCTTTCTTT. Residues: CASSLSSSGEAFF.

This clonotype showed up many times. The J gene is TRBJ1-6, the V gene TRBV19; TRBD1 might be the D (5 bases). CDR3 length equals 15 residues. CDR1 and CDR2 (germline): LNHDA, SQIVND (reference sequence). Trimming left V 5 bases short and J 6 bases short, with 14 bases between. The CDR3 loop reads CASSVQGEGNSPLHF. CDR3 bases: TGTGCCAGTAGTGTGCAAGGGGAAGGTAATTCACCCCTCCACTTT.

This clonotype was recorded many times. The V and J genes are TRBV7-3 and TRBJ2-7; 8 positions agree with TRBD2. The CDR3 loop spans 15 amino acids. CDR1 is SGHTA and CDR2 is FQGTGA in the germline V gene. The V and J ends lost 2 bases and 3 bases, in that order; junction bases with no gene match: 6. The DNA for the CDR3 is TGTGCCAGCAGCTTACAAGCGGGAGTTAGCTACGAGCAGTACTTC. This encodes CASSLQAGVSYEQYF.

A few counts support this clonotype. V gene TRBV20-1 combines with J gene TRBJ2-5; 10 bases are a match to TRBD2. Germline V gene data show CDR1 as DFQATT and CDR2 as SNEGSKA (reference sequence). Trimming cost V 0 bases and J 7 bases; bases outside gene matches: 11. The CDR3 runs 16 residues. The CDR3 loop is CSARDRLAGVGGTQYF. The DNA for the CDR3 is TGCAGTGCTAGAGATCGGCTAGCGGGAGTTGGGGGGACCCAGTACTTC.

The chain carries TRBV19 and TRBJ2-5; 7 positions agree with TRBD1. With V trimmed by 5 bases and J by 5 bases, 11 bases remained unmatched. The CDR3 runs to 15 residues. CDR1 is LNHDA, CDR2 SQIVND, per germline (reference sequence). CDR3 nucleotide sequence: TGTGCCAGTAGTTTCGGCACAGGGGCGCACGAGACCCAGTACTTC. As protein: CASSFGTGAHETQYF.

CDR3 protein: CSAPTGGGYTF. The CDR3 bases are TGCAGTGCTCCGACAGGTGGCGGCTACACCTTC. The chain links TRBV20-1 to TRBJ1-2, with D possibly matching TRBD1 (6 bases). The CDR3 is 11 amino acids. Trimming cost V 5 bases and J 8 bases, with 12 bases left between them. The germline V gene encodes CDR1 DFQATT and CDR2 SNEGSKA (reference sequence).

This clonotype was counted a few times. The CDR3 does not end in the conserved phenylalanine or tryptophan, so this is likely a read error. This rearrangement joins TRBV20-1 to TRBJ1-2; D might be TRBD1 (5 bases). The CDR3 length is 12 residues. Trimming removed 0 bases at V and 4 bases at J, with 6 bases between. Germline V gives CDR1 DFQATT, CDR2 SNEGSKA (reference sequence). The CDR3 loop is CSARDDSYGYTY. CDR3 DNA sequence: TGCAGTGCTAGAGACGACAGCTATGGCTACACCTAC.

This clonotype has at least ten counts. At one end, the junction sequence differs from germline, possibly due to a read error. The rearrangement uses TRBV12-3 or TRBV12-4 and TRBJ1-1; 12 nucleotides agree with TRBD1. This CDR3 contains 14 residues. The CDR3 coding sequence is TGTGCCAGCCGGGACAGGGGGCGGAACACTGGAGCTTTCTTT. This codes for CASRDRGRNTGAFF.